This TCR beta chain is from a study of T-cell reconstitution after alpha-beta-depleted transplantation in children. Library preparation (for TCRbeta) was performed with unique molecular identifiers. One entry per CDR3 protein results from TCRdb running MiXCR on the PCR reads. The sample carries hundreds of thousands of distinct CDR3 sequences, roughly a quarter recorded once. General observations from the study: At one year after transplant, newly produced T cells mostly accounted for T-cell counts and diversity.

The CDR3 is 15 amino acids. The germline V gene has CDR1 LGHNA and CDR2 YNFKEQ. The table lists this clonotype with a few counts. What it recognizes is unknown. One junction end disagrees with the germline gene, perhaps due to a read error. Source: PBMCs, mostly from graft donor cells, taken 360 days after TCRalphabeta/CD19-depleted stem cell transplant. This receptor was taken from a female patient aged 2 to 10 who had a stem cell transplant for congenital amegakaryocytic thrombocytopenia, so the T cells may come from the graft donor. The gene calls are TRBV4-2 and TRBJ2-7; D is undetermined. CDR3 protein: CASSQDGGRLYEQNF. CDR3 sequence (DNA): TGTGCCAGCAGCCAAGACGGTGGGCGTCTGTACGAGCAGAACTTC.